This TCR beta chain is drawn from a study of PD-1 blockade in classical Hodgkin lymphoma. After autologous stem cell transplantation all patients relapsed, and prior brentuximab vedotin exposure differed between cohorts. TCRdb keeps only in-frame clones here, not all; method: immunoSEQ multiplex PCR. The table records roughly 35,000 clones, 70% to 90% of them present only once. As to this clone: Its antigen is currently unknown.

Study-level points and caveats: Relapsed/refractory patients reportedly had the lowest baseline TCR diversity, below newly diagnosed patients, who were below healthy donors.

This CDR3 has 16 amino acids. The genes are TRBV21-1 and TRBJ2-1; TRBD2 is the table's D call, not checked against the DNA. TRBV21-1 represents a pseudogene. The sequence derives from a human donor with classical Hodgkin lymphoma. The specimen comprised peripheral blood mononuclear cells (PBMCs), sampled before the second cycle of nivolumab. In DNA, the CDR3 is TGTGCCAGCAGCAAATGGGGCGGGAGGTCCTACAATGAGCAGTTCTTC. This sequence encodes CASSKWGGRSYNEQFF.